The T cell receptor beta chain described here comes from a study of spatial heterogeneity in lung cancer. Study-wide background: Consistently, beta-chain sequences turned up in larger numbers than alpha-chain sequences did.

This clonotype was seen a few times. What it recognizes is unknown. This beta chain is off target for a library built for alpha chains, so its abundance means little. Study-level points and caveats: Ubiquitous and regional expanded TCR counts mirrored ubiquitous and regional nonsynonymous mutation counts, respectively. Tracking of tumor mutation counts was seen in expanded intratumoral alpha and beta TCR counts.

TCRdb re-analysed the 5' RACE reads in MiXCR, keeping a single row per CDR3 protein. The table has 950 to 1,500 distinct CDR3 sequences, about a sixth seen once. Specified time point: sample taken at primary tumor resection. J gave up 1 base and V 4 bases, and 8 bases lay outside the gene matches. The CDR3 contains 17 residues. Germline V gives CDR1 ENHRY, CDR2 SYGVKD. J is TRBJ2-3 and V is TRBV10-3, with TRBD1 matching over 10 bases. The sequencing used lung tumor tissue, collected at surgery. The source is a female donor with early-stage non-small cell lung cancer. The CDR3 loop reads CAISAVAGTGGTDTQYF. In nucleotides, the CDR3 is TGTGCCATCAGTGCGGTGGCCGGGACAGGGGGCACAGATACGCAGTATTTT.